The 4 T cell receptor beta chains reported below all come from one sample, sequenced in a study of T cells in Graves' hyperthyroidism and ophthalmopathy. RNA transcripts served as the template for amplifying TCR beta CDR3 regions. First-round RT-PCR with HTBI primers amplified the TCR CDR3 region. A single record per CDR3 protein comes from TCRdb applying MiXCR to the multiplex PCR reads. The sample records 640,000 or so distinct CDR3 sequences, approximately 15% being singletons. The sequencing input was blood. These receptors originate from a woman aged 18-30 years with Graves' ophthalmopathy.

This clonotype was seen repeatedly, ten times or more. This chain uses TRBV28 with TRBJ2-7; tentatively, D is TRBD1 or TRBD2 (6 bases each). Germline CDR1 reads MDHEN; CDR2 reads SYDVKM. The CDR3 contains 15 residues. V was shortened by 6 bases and J by 3 bases, with 18 bases between the two germline ends. The CDR3 region has the DNA TGTGCCAGCAGCCCCGACAGGAGGGGCCTCTACGAGCAGTACTTC. It is translated as CASSPDRRGLYEQYF.

This clonotype appeared many times. The chain recombines TRBV30 with TRBJ2-5; D unresolved. The ends were cut back, 0 bases at V and 7 bases at J, with 18 bases in the middle. The germline CDR1 and CDR2 sequences are GTSNPN and SVGIG (reference sequence). This CDR3 spans 15 amino acids. The CDR3 here is CAWSVGNPRYGTQYF. The CDR3 nucleotides read TGTGCCTGGAGTGTTGGTAATCCGAGGTACGGGACCCAGTACTTC.

The V call is TRBV7-9, the J call TRBJ1-2, with D perhaps matching TRBD1 (5 bases). With 6 bases removed from V and 9 bases from J, the gap between germline ends came to 20 bases. The germline V gene encodes CDR1 SEHNR and CDR2 FQNEAQ (reference sequence). The CDR3 spans 14 residues. CDR3 DNA: TGTGCCAGCAGTTATGTTCCGGGGCAGGGCCGCTACACCTTC. This sequence encodes CASSYVPGQGRYTF.

This chain connects TRBV6-4 to TRBJ1-2; 10 nucleotides match TRBD1. This CDR3 spans 17 amino acids. The J segment lost 3 bases and the V segment lost 0 bases, leaving 7 bases of the junction unmatched. Germline V gene data show CDR1 as MRHNA and CDR2 as SNTAGT. The CDR3 loop reads CASSDSKRTGGDYGYTF. CDR3 sequence (DNA): TGTGCCAGCAGTGACTCGAAGCGGACAGGGGGTGACTATGGCTACACCTTC.